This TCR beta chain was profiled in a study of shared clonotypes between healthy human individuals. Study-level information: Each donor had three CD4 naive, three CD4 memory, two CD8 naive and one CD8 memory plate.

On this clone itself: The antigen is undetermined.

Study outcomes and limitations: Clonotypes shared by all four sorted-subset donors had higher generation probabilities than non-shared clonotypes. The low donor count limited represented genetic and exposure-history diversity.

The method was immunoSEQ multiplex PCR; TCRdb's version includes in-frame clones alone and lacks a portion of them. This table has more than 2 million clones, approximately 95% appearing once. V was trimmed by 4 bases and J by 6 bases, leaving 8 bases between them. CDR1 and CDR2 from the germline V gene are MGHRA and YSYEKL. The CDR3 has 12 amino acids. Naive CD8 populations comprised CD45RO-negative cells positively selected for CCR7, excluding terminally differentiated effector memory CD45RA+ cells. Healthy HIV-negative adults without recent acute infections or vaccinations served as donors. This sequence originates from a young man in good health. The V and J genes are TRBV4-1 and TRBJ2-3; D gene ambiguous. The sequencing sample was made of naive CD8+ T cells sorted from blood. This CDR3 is CASSPKGDTQYF. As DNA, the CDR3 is TGCGCCAGCAGCCCCAAAGGGGATACGCAGTATTTT.